Presented here are 25 T cell receptor beta chains from one specimen sequenced in a study of low-dose radiotherapy and immunotherapy resistance in tumors. Time point defined: after trial treatment. Treatment indicated: LDRT plus nivolumab, ipilimumab, low-dose cyclophosphamide and aspirin (RACIN trial). cDNA synthesis used a TRAV/TRBV-specific primer set for both chains. TCR amplification ran approximately 22 PCR cycles using constant-region and V-primer adapter primers. A single record per CDR3 protein comes from TCRdb applying MiXCR to the reads. This table holds under 70,000 distinct CDR3 sequences, about a quarter found once. The material was PBMCs, obtained after low-dose radiotherapy plus immunotherapy. The receptors were gathered from a male donor with prostate cancer.

This clonotype occurred many times. The V gene is TRBV19, the J gene TRBJ1-2; 7 bases match TRBD1. This CDR3 contains 14 residues. After removal of 10 bases from V and 6 bases from J, the junction contained 14 bases not matched to a gene. CDR1 LNHDA and CDR2 SQIVND come from the germline V gene (reference sequence). The CDR3 coding sequence is TGTGCCACCAAACCCTGGGACAGTAGCAATGGCTACACCTTC. Translation gives CATKPWDSSNGYTF. Together with reference TRBV19 and TRBJ1-2, the CDR3 gives the full variable domain: DGGITQSPKYLFRKEGQNVTLSCEQNLNHDAMYWYRQDPGQGLRLIYYSQIVNDFQKGDIAEGYSVSREKKESFPLTVTSAQKNPTAFYLCATKPWDSSNGYTFGSGTRLTVV.

This clonotype was counted between two and nine times. Sequence at one end of the junction differs from germline and may be a read error. This sequence joins TRBV5-5 and TRBJ1-1, with 8 bases identical to TRBD1. Germline CDR1 and CDR2: SGHKS and YYEKEE (reference sequence). The CDR3 totals 13 residues. CDR3 in DNA: TGTGCCAGCAGTTTGGACAGGGCCACTGAAGCTTTCTTT. Protein sequence: CASSLDRATEAFF.

This clonotype was detected ten times or more. The chain recombines TRBV29-1 with TRBJ1-2; D is perhaps TRBD1 (6 bases). The CDR3 loop spans 17 amino acids. V was trimmed by 6 bases and J by 4 bases, leaving 27 bases between them. Germline V gene data show CDR1 as SQVTM and CDR2 as ANQGSEA. DNA for the CDR3: TGCAGCGTAGCACCGAGTGGGGGAAGGGGGGCCCTCTATGGCTACACCTTC. It is translated as CSVAPSGGRGALYGYTF. Using reference TRBV29-1 and TRBJ1-2 for the parts outside the CDR3, the full variable domain is SAVISQKPSRDICQRGTSLTIQCQVDSQVTMMFWYRQQPGQSLTLIATANQGSEATYESGFVIDKFPISRPNLTFSTLTVSNMSPEDSSIYLCSVAPSGGRGALYGYTFGSGTRLTVV.

The genes are TRBV5-1 and TRBJ2-2, with D perhaps TRBD2 (5 bases). The CDR3 extends over 18 amino acids. Germline lookup yields CDR1 SGHRS and CDR2 YFSETQ. V lost 5 bases, J lost 13 bases, and 33 bases lay in between. This CDR3 reads CASSHGRGTRNTGELLFF. DNA of the CDR3: TGCGCCAGCAGTCACGGACGGGGAACTAGGAACACCGGGGAGCTGCTGTTTTTT. The whole variable domain, remainder taken from reference TRBV5-1 and TRBJ2-2, is KAGVTQTPRYLIKTRGQQVTLSCSPISGHRSVSWYQQTPGQGLQFLFEYFSETQRNKGNFPGRFSGRQFSNSRSEMNVSTLELGDSALYLCASSHGRGTRNTGELLFFGEGSRLTVL.

There are many counts of this clonotype. The chain employs TRBV3-1 and TRBJ2-3, with 10 nucleotides matching TRBD2. The V gene end was trimmed by 5 bases and the J gene end by 7 bases; junction bases not matched to a gene: 6. Germline CDR1 reads LGHDT; CDR2 reads YNNKEL (reference sequence). This CDR3 region has 14 residues. This CDR3 reads CASSGSGRANTQYF. The CDR3 DNA reads as TGTGCCAGCAGCGGGAGCGGGAGGGCCAATACGCAGTATTTT.

This clonotype has at least ten counts. CDR3 in amino acids: CSAREGSGNTIYF. In DNA, the CDR3 is TGCAGTGCTAGAGAAGGCTCTGGAAACACCATATATTTT. The chain couples TRBV20-1 to TRBJ1-3; D is ambiguous. The CDR3 spans 13 residues. In germline, CDR1 is DFQATT, CDR2 SNEGSKA (reference sequence). V lost 0 bases and J lost 0, with 3 bases in between.

This clonotype was seen ten or more times. The chain carries TRBV5-1 and TRBJ2-5; D not certain. Per the germline V gene, CDR1 is SGHRS and CDR2 is YFSETQ. The CDR3 is made up of 16 amino acids. V dropped 5 bases and J dropped 2 bases, with 19 bases sitting between them. In DNA form, the CDR3 reads TGCGCCAGCAGTACCGACGTGGCGACCCGTCAAGAGACCCAGTACTTC. Translating it yields CASSTDVATRQETQYF.

Note on this clonotype: This likely stems from a read error, as it lies one base from a far larger clone. The chain links TRBV6-6 to TRBJ2-1; no firm D call. Germline CDR1 is MNHNY and CDR2 is SVGAGI (reference sequence). The CDR3 contains 13 residues. The germline V and J ends were trimmed by 7 bases and 10 bases, with 17 bases remaining between them. The CDR3 DNA follows: TGTGCCAGCACTGAGACCCTTACCTACGAGCAGTTCTTC. Its translation: CASTETLTYEQFF.

This clonotype was detected ten times or more. CDR3 amino acids: CASSQSRGDTQYF. In DNA, the CDR3 is TGTGCCAGCAGTCAGTCTAGGGGAGATACGCAGTATTTT. This sequence joins TRBV12-3 or TRBV12-4 and TRBJ2-3; TRBD1 might be the D (5 bases). CDR3 length equals 13 residues. V was pared by 5 bases and J by 5 bases, with 11 bases between.

The chain joins TRBV7-9 to TRBJ2-7, with D possibly matching TRBD1 (5 bases). V was trimmed by 1 base and J by 4 bases, leaving 20 bases between them. CDR1 is SEHNR and CDR2 is FQNEAQ in the germline V gene (reference sequence). The CDR3 extends over 17 amino acids. The CDR3 DNA reads TGTGCCAGCAGCTTAGGTCAGGGCCGAGTGACTTATTACGAGCAGTACTTC. It translates to CASSLGQGRVTYYEQYF.

This clonotype was recorded at least ten times. The chain couples TRBV7-8 to TRBJ1-2, with 7 nucleotides matching TRBD1. This CDR3 is built from 14 residues. Germline V gene data show CDR1 as SGHVS and CDR2 as FQNEAQ. Trimming removed 3 bases from V and 7 bases from J; junction bases left unmatched: 8. CDR3: CASSFGTQGFGYTF. As DNA, the CDR3 is TGTGCCAGCAGCTTCGGTACACAGGGGTTTGGCTACACCTTC.

This clonotype was counted ten times or more. The chain couples TRBV4-3 to TRBJ2-6, with D unclear. V was cut by 0 bases and J by 0 bases, with 6 bases left in between. This CDR3 region has 16 residues. Germline CDR1 is LGHNA and CDR2 is YSLEER. The CDR3 protein is CASSQDYSSGANVLTF. The CDR3, as DNA: TGCGCCAGCAGCCAAGATTACAGCTCTGGGGCCAACGTCCTGACTTTC.

This clonotype was observed a handful of times. The rearrangement uses TRBV7-9 and TRBJ2-3; TRBD2 aligns across 8 bases. CDR3 size: 16 residues. With 5 bases clipped from V and 5 bases from J, the junction kept 12 bases outside the gene matches. Germline values: CDR1 SEHNR, CDR2 FQNEAQ (reference sequence). The CDR3 region is CASSTKAGAGEDTQYF. CDR3 in DNA: TGTGCCAGCAGCACCAAAGCGGGGGCCGGGGAAGATACGCAGTATTTT.

This clonotype has at least ten counts. The rearrangement joins TRBV20-1 to TRBJ2-5, with TRBD1 identical over 9 bases. After removal of 2 bases from V and 5 bases from J, the junction contained 3 bases not matched to a gene. Germline CDR1 reads DFQATT; CDR2 reads SNEGSKA (reference sequence). The CDR3 runs to 13 residues. CDR3 in DNA: TGCAGTGCTAGACGTGGACAGGGGGAGACCCAGTACTTC. It encodes CSARRGQGETQYF.

This clonotype occurred many times. This chain connects TRBV28 to TRBJ1-1; 11 bases agree with TRBD1. The V and J ends lost 4 bases and 4 bases, in that order; junction bases with no gene match: 11. The CDR3 is 17 amino acids. In germline, CDR1 is MDHEN, CDR2 SYDVKM. The CDR3 nucleotides are TGTGCCAGCAGTTCCATAGGGTTTGGGACAGGGGGCACTGAAGCTTTCTTT. It yields the protein CASSSIGFGTGGTEAFF.

This clonotype was seen a handful of times. This rearrangement joins TRBV5-1 to TRBJ2-7; weak D call: TRBD2 (6 bases). V dropped 2 bases and J dropped 7 bases, with 22 bases sitting between them. CDR1 and CDR2 from the germline V gene are SGHRS and YFSETQ. This CDR3 spans 16 amino acids. Written as DNA, the CDR3 is TGCGCCAGCAGCTTAGGCCCTCAGGGACTCCAGGCGGAGCAGTACTTC. This translates into CASSLGPQGLQAEQYF.

This clonotype was picked up many times. The V and J genes are TRBV30 and TRBJ1-5; D is possibly TRBD1 (5 bases). CDR1 GTSNPN and CDR2 SVGIG come from the germline V gene (reference sequence). V dropped 4 bases and J dropped 6 bases, with 13 bases sitting between them. The CDR3 spans 13 residues. The CDR3 sequence: CAWTSGAGQPQHF. CDR3 nucleotides: TGTGCCTGGACCTCCGGGGCTGGTCAGCCCCAGCATTTT.

This clonotype was detected many times. In DNA, the CDR3 is TGCAGCGTCCGAATTGACAGGGTGCAAGAGACCCAGTACTTC. Translating it yields CSVRIDRVQETQYF. This rearrangement joins TRBV29-1 to TRBJ2-5, with 7 positions matching TRBD1. The CDR3 sequence is 14 residues long. V was clipped by 6 bases and J by 2 bases; unmatched bases: 9. CDR1 and CDR2 (germline): SQVTM, ANQGSEA. The variable domain in full, completed from reference TRBV29-1 and TRBJ2-5, reads SAVISQKPSRDICQRGTSLTIQCQVDSQVTMMFWYRQQPGQSLTLIATANQGSEATYESGFVIDKFPISRPNLTFSTLTVSNMSPEDSSIYLCSVRIDRVQETQYFGPGTRLLVL.

Ten or more counts support this clonotype. V and J are TRBV6-2 or TRBV6-3 and TRBJ2-5; 15 nucleotides align to TRBD2. There are 17 residues in the CDR3. Germline lookup yields CDR1 MNHEY and CDR2 SVGEGT. V shed 6 bases and J 5 bases; nucleotides not matched to a gene: 10. The CDR3 sequence: CASSSRTSGGAGETQYF. In nucleotides, the CDR3 is TGTGCCAGCAGCTCTCGGACTAGCGGGGGGGCCGGTGAGACCCAGTACTTC.

This clonotype occurred many times. The CDR3 nucleotides read TGTGCCAGTAGTGCCCCCGGGGGGGTTTCACCCCTCCACTTT. Residues: CASSAPGGVSPLHF. This chain joins TRBV19 and TRBJ1-6; D may be TRBD1 (5 bases). Between the trimmed V and J ends, which lost 5 bases and 9 bases, there was a span of 14 bases. Germline CDR1 is LNHDA and CDR2 is SQIVND (reference sequence). CDR3 size: 14 residues.

This clonotype was seen at least ten times. The rearrangement uses TRBV6-2 or TRBV6-3 and TRBJ2-5; no clear D gene. With 6 bases removed from V and 10 bases from J, the gap between germline ends came to 9 bases. Germline V gene data show CDR1 as MNHEY and CDR2 as SVGEGT. The CDR3 loop spans 10 amino acids. In DNA form, the CDR3 reads TGTGCCAGCAGACCCAATGGCCAGTACTTC. Translating gives CASRPNGQYF.

This clonotype was seen a few times. The chain carries TRBV12-3 or TRBV12-4 and TRBJ2-3, with 11 bases that match TRBD1. The CDR3 is 16 residues long. V was clipped by 4 bases and J by 5 bases; unmatched bases: 8. Here the CDR3 DNA reads TGTGCCAGCAGTTCCGGACAGGGGGCACTGGGAGATACGCAGTATTTT. Encoded protein: CASSSGQGALGDTQYF.

This clonotype has ten or more counts. The chain employs TRBV5-1 and TRBJ2-1; D is uncertain. This CDR3 has 15 residues. Germline assignment: CDR1 SGHRS and CDR2 YFSETQ. V lost 0 bases to trimming and J lost 0 bases, with 7 bases between them. CDR3 nucleotide sequence: TGCGCCAGCAGCTTGGACTTAAGCTCCTACAATGAGCAGTTCTTC. This codes for CASSLDLSSYNEQFF.

At least ten counts were recorded for this clonotype. The CDR3 DNA follows: TGTGCCATCAGAGGACAGGGTGGAAACACCATATATTTT. Translating gives CAIRGQGGNTIYF. The chain recombines TRBV10-3 with TRBJ1-3; 8 bases line up with TRBD1. V shed 6 bases, J shed 3 bases, and the junction held 1 base outside the gene matches. Germline CDR1 reads ENHRY; CDR2 reads SYGVKD. This CDR3 contains 13 residues.

This clonotype came up many times. The CDR3 region has the DNA TGCAGCGTTGTTTCGGGGAGTCAGTACGAGCAGTACTTC. It yields the protein CSVVSGSQYEQYF. This chain links TRBV29-1 with TRBJ2-7; D may be TRBD2 (5 bases). The V end was cut by 4 bases, the J end by 4 bases, with 14 bases between. Germline loops: CDR1 SQVTM, CDR2 ANQGSEA. The CDR3 has 13 residues.